This T cell receptor (beta chain) originates from a study of beta chain features in type 1 diabetes. The overall study: The study examined some 110,000,000 sorted cells across all samples.

This clone occurred a few times. Its specificity is not known. Per germline, CDR1 MGHRA and CDR2 YSYEKL. The CDR3 covers 15 residues. V was clipped by 1 base and J by 5 bases; unmatched bases: 7. TCRB transcripts that were expressed got sequenced, as all of the isolated RNA had been reverse transcribed. Here immunoSEQ multiplex PCR was the method, and the copy in TCRdb shows in-frame clones only, minus some. The sample consists of a few hundred thousand clones, 11% to 15% of them appearing once. Study results and limitations: Moderate but significant shortening of TCRB CDR3s was recorded in all four CD4+ subsets from Type 1 diabetes patients.

Material for sequencing was naive CD4+ T cells from blood. The clonotype originates from a man aged 25 to 45 with type 1 diabetes. The chain uses TRBV4-1 and TRBJ2-5, with 7 bases aligning to TRBD2. In DNA form, the CDR3 reads TGCGCCAGCAGCCAAGTGGGACTAACTTCGGAGACCCAGTACTTC. Protein product: CASSQVGLTSETQYF.